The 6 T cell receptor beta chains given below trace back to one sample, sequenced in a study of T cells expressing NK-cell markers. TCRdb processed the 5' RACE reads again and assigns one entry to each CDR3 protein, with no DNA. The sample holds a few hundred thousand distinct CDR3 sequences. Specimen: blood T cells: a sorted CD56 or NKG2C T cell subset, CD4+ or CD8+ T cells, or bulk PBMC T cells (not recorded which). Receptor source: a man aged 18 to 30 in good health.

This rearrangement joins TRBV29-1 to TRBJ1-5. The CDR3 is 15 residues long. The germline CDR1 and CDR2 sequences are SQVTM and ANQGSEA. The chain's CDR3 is CSVRDGGGGNQPQHF. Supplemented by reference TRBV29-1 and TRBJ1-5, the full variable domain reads SAVISQKPSRDICQRGTSLTIQCQVDSQVTMMFWYRQQPGQSLTLIATANQGSEATYESGFVIDKFPISRPNLTFSTLTVSNMSPEDSSIYLCSVRDGGGGNQPQHFGDGTRLSIL.

This CDR3 reads CASSLRANTEAFF. The J gene is TRBJ1-1, the V gene TRBV11-2. The CDR3 extends over 13 amino acids. CDR1 is SGHAT, CDR2 FQNNGV, per germline.

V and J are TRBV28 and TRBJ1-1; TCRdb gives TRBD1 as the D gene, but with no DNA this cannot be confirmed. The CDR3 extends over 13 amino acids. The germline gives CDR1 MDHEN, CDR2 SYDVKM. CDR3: CASGTGQDTEAFF.

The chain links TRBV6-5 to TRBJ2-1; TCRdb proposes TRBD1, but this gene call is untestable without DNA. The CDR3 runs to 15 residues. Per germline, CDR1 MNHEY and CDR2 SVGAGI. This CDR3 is CASSRGDRPYNEQFF.

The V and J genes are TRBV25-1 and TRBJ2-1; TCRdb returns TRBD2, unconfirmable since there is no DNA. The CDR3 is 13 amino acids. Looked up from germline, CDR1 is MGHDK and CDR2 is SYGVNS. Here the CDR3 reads CASSDASKDEQFF.

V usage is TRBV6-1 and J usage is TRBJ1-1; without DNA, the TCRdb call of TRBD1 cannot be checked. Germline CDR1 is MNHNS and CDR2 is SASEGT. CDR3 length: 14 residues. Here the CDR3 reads CASRRDRGRTEAFF.